This section outlines one T cell receptor beta chain sequence together with its context. Its antigen is undetermined. This sample is drawn from a study of regulatory T cells in long-lasting Graves disease. At the level of the study: Antithyroid drug use was under 3 months in newly diagnosed Graves' patients. Study conclusions and caveats: TCR diversity was lower in persistent Graves' patients than in newly diagnosed ones.

CDR3 regions were amplified by Arm-PCR using iRepertoire HTBI primers to build TCR beta libraries. TCRdb re-called the multiplex PCR reads with MiXCR, one entry per CDR3 protein. This table holds under 250,000 distinct CDR3 sequences, 20% to 25% found once. Noted time point: newly diagnosed GD, antithyroid drugs for less than 3 months. The TCR library was made from RNA extracted from PBMCs. The sequenced sample was peripheral blood mononuclear cells (PBMCs), obtained at new diagnosis, from a patient treated with antithyroid drugs. The TCR originated in a female donor with Graves disease.

This CDR3 reads CASRFDDRGGDEQYF. The DNA for the CDR3 is TGTGCCAGCAGATTTGACGACAGGGGAGGAGACGAGCAGTACTTC. This sequence joins TRBV11-1 and TRBJ2-7; 8 nucleotides line up with TRBD1. The J segment lost 5 bases and the V segment lost 6 bases, leaving 12 bases of the junction unmatched. This CDR3 comprises 15 residues. Looked up from germline, CDR1 is SGHAT and CDR2 is FQDESV (reference sequence).